The clone carrying this TCR beta chain was counted between two and nine times. Its antigen is unidentified. This CDR3 region has 15 residues. The germline V gene encodes CDR1 SGHTA and CDR2 FQGNSA. Trimming removed 4 bases at V and 1 base at J, with 10 bases between. Via MiXCR, TCRdb re-called the 5' RACE reads, giving one row per CDR3 protein. This table holds 200,000 to 250,000 distinct CDR3 sequences, roughly 7.5% found once. This sample was taken from a study of identical twins. Study-level findings and limits: When twins shared out-of-frame alpha sequences, those sequences had excess low generation probability. Within cord blood, abundant beta clonotypes carried fewer insertions, but memory repertoires showed no such trend. Models underpredicted monozygotic twin sharing of out-of-frame TCR alpha.

The sample also formed part of further work on yellow fever vaccine responses in identical twins.

The receptor was isolated from a woman under 30 in good health. The V call is TRBV7-2, the J call TRBJ2-2, with D possibly being TRBD2 (5 bases). Material for sequencing was memory (CD45RO+) T cells sorted from blood. The DNA for the CDR3 is TGTGCCAGCAGCTGGAGAGGGAGGAACACCGGGGAGCTGTTTTTT. Protein product: CASSWRGRNTGELFF. The full variable domain, with the rest looked up from reference TRBV7-2 and TRBJ2-2, is GAGVSQSPSNKVTEKGKDVELRCDPISGHTALYWYRQSLGQGLEFLIYFQGNSAPDKSGLPSDRFSAERTGGSVSTLTIQRTQQEDSAVYLCASSWRGRNTGELFFGEGSRLTVL.